This T cell receptor (beta chain) was captured by sequencing in a study of T cells in Graves' hyperthyroidism and ophthalmopathy. This clonotype has at least ten counts. Researchers took RNA transcripts and amplified the TCR beta CDR3 regions from them. Researchers ran a first-round RT-PCR on the TCR CDR3 using the HTBI primer set. TCRdb analysed the multiplex PCR reads with MiXCR anew, one entry per CDR3 protein. In the table there are a few hundred thousand distinct CDR3 sequences, less than 20% of which are singletons. CDR3 length equals 14 residues. With 0 bases removed from V and 7 bases from J, the gap between germline ends came to 13 bases. The germline gives CDR1 SGHNT, CDR2 YENEEA.

The genes are TRBV11-3 and TRBJ2-7, with D uncertain. The receptor comes from a woman between 18 and 29 years old with Graves' hyperthyroidism. The sample consisted of blood. This chain's CDR3 is CASSLDLTRPEQYF. CDR3 in DNA: TGTGCCAGCAGCTTAGACCTGACACGGCCGGAGCAGTACTTC.